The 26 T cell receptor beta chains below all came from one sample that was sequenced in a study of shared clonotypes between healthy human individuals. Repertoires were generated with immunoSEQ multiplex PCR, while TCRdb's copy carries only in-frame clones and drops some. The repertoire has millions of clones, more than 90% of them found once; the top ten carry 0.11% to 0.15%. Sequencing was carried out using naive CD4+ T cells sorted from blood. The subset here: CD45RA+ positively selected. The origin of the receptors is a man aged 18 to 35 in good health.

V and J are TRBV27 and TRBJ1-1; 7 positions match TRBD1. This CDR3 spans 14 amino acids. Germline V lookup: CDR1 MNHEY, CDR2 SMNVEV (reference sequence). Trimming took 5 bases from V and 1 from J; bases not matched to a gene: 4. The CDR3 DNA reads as TGTGCCAGCAGTCCTCGACAGGGGAACACTGAAGCTTTCTTT. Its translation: CASSPRQGNTEAFF.

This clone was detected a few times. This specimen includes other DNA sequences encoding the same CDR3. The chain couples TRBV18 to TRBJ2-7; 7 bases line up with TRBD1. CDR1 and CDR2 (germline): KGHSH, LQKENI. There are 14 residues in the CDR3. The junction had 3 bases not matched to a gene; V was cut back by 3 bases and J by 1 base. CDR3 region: CASSPGTVSYEQYF. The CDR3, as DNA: TGTGCCAGCTCACCCGGGACAGTTTCCTACGAGCAGTACTTC.

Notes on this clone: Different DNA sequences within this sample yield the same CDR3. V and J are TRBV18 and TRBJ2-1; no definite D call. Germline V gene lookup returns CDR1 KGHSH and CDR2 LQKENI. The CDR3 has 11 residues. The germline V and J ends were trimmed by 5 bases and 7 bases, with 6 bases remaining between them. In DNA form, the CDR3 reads TGTGCCAGCTCAACGGGTAATGAGCAGTTCTTC. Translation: CASSTGNEQFF.

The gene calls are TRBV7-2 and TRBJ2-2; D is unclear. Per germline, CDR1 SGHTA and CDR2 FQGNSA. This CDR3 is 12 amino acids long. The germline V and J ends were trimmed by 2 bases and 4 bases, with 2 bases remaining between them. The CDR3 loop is CASSLTTGELFF. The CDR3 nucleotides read TGTGCCAGCAGCTTAACCACCGGGGAGCTGTTTTTT.

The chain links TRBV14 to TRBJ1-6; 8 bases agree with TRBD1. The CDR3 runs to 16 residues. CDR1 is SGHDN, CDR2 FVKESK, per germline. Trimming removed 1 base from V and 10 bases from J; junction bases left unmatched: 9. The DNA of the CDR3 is TGTGCCAGCAGCCAAGGAATGAGGACAGGGAGATCACCCCTCCACTTT. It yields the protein CASSQGMRTGRSPLHF.

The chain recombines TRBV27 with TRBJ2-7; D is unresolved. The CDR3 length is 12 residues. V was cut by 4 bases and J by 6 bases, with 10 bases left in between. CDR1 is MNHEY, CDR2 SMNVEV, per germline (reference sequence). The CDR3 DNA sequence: TGTGCCAGCAGTTCCCCCCTTTTCGAGCAGTACTTC. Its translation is CASSSPLFEQYF.

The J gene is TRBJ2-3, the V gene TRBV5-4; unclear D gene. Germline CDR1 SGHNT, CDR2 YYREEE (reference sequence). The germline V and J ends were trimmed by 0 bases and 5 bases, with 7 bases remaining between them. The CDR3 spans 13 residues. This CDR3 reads CASSLGTVDTQYF. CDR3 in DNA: TGTGCCAGCAGCTTGGGAACGGTAGATACGCAGTATTTT.

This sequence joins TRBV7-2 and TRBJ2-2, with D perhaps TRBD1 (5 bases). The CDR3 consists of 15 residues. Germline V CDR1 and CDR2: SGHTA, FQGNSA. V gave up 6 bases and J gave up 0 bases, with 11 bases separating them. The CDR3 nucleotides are TGTGCCAGCAGAATCGGCAGGGCGAACACCGGGGAGCTGTTTTTT. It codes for CASRIGRANTGELFF.

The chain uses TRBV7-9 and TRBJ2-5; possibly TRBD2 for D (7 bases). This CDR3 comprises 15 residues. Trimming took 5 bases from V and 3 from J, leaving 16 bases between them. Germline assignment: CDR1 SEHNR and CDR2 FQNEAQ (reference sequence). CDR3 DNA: TGTGCCAGCAGCGGGGGGGCCTACATAAAAGAGACCCAGTACTTC. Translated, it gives CASSGGAYIKETQYF.

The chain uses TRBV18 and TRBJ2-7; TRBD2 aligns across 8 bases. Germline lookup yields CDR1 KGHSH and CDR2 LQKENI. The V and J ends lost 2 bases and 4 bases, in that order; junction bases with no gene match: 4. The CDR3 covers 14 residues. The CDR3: CASSPGGGRYEQYF. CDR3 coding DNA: TGTGCCAGCTCACCAGGCGGCGGGAGGTACGAGCAGTACTTC.

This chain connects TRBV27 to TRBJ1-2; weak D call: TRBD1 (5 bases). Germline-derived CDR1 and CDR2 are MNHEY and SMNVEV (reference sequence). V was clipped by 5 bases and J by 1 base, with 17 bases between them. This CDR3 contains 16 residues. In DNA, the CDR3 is TGTGCCAGCAGTCCGATCAGAGGGACCCATAACTATGGCTACACCTTC. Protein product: CASSPIRGTHNYGYTF.

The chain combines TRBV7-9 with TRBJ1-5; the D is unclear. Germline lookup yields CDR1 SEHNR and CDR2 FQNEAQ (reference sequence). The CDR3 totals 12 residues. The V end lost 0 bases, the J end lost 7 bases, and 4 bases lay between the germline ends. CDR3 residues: CASSLADQPQHF. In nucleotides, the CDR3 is TGTGCCAGCAGCTTAGCGGACCAGCCCCAGCATTTT.

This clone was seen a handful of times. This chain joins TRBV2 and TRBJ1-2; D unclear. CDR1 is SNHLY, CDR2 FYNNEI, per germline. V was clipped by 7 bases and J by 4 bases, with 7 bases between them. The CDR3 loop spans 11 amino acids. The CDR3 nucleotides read TGTGCCAGCACGGCGGGCTATGGCTACACCTTC. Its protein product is CASTAGYGYTF.

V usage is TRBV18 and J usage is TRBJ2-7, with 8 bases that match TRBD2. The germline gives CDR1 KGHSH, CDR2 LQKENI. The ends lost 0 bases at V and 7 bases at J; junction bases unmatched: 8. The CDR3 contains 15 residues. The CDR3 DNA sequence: TGTGCCAGCTCACCACCGTACGGGGGGGCAGGAGAGCAGTACTTC. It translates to CASSPPYGGAGEQYF.

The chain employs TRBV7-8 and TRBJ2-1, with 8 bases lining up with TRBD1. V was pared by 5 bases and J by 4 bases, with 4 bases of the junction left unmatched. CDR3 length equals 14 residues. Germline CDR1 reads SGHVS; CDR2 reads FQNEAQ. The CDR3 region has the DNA TGTGCCAGCAGCCACCGGGACAGGTACAATGAGCAGTTCTTC. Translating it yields CASSHRDRYNEQFF.

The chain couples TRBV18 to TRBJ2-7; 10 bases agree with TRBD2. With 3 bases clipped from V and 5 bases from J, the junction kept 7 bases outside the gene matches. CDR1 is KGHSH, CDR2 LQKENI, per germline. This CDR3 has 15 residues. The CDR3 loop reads CASSPSLAGDHEQYF. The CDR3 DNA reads TGTGCCAGCTCACCCAGCCTAGCGGGAGACCACGAGCAGTACTTC. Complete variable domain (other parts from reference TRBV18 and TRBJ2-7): NAGVMQNPRHLVRRRGQEARLRCSPMKGHSHVYWYRQLPEEGLKFMVYLQKENIIDESGMPKERFSAEFPKEGPSILRIQQVVRGDSAAYFCASSPSLAGDHEQYFGPGTRLTVT.

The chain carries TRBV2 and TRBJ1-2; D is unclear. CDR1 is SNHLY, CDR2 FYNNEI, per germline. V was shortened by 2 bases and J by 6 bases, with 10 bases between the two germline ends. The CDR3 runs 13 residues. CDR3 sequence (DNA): TGTGCCAGCAGTGAAAGACAACGAGATGGCTACACCTTC. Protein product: CASSERQRDGYTF.

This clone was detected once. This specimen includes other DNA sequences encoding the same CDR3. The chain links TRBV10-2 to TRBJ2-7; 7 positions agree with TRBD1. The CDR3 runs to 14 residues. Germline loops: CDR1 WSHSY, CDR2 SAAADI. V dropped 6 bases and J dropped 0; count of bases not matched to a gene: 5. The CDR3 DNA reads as TGCGCCAGCAGAGGACAGGTAGACTCCTACGAGCAGTACTTC. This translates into CASRGQVDSYEQYF.

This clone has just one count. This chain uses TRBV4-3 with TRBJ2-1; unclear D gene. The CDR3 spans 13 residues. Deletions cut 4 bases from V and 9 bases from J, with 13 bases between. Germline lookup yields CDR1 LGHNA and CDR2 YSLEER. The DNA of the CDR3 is TGCGCCAGCAGCCGCACCCTAAGTTCTGAGCAGTTCTTC. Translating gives CASSRTLSSEQFF.

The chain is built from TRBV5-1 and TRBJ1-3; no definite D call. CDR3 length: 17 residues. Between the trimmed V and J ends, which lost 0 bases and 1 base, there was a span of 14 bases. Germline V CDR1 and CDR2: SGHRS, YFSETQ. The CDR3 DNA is TGCGCCAGCAGCTTGGATTACGTTGGTAATTCTGGAAACACCATATATTTT. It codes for CASSLDYVGNSGNTIYF.

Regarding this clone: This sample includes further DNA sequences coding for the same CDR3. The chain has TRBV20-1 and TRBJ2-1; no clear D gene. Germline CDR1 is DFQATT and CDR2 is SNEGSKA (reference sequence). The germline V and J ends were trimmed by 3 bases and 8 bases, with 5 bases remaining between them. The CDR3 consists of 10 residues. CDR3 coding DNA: TGCAGTGCTAGCCTTGATGAGCAGTTCTTC. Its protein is CSASLDEQFF.

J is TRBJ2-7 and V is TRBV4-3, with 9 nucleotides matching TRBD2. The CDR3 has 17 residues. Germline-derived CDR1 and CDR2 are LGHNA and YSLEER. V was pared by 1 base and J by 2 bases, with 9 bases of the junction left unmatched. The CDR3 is CASSQVGGAGGPYEQYF. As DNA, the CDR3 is TGCGCCAGCAGCCAAGTCGGCGGGGCGGGAGGGCCCTACGAGCAGTACTTC.

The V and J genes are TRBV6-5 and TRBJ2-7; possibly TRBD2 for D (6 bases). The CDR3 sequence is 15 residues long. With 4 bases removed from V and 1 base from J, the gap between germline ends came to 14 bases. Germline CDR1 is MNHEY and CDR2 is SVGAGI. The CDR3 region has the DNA TGTGCCAGCAGTTCCCCAGGGACTTTTTCCTACGAGCAGTACTTC. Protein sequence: CASSSPGTFSYEQYF.

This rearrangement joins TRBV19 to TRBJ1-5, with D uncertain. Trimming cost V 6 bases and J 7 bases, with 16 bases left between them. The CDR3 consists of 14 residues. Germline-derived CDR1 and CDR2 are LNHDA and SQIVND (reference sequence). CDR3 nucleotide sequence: TGTGCCAGTAGCCGCCCCTCGGGGTGGCAGCCCCAGCATTTT. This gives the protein CASSRPSGWQPQHF.

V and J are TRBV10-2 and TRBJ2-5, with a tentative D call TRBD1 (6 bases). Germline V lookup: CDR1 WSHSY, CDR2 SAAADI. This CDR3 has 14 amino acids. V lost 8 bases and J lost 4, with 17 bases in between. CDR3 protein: CASRQYRAGETQYF. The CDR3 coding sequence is TGCGCCAGCCGACAATACAGGGCCGGAGAGACCCAGTACTTC.

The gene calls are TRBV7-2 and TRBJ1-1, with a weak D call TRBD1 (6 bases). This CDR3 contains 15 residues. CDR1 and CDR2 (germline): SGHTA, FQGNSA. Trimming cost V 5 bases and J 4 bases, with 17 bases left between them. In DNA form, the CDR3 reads TGTGCCAGCAGCCCCAGATCTGGGGGGCGCACTGAAGCTTTCTTT. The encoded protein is CASSPRSGGRTEAFF.